This T cell receptor beta chain was profiled in a study of shared clonotypes between healthy human individuals. Germline V gives CDR1 SGDLS, CDR2 YYNGEE. The CDR3 length is 12 residues. Trimming took 4 bases from V and 7 from J, leaving 9 bases between them. Selected positively for CCR7 and CD45RO-negative, naive CD8 cells excluded terminally differentiated effector memory CD45RA+ cells. Comments on this clone: The antigen remains undetermined.

Profiled with immunoSEQ multiplex PCR; TCRdb holds only in-frame clones, not every one. The data show more than 2 million clones, with 93% seen just once and around 1.7% held by the top ten. Study-wide findings and caveats: Generally, estimated richness proved larger in naive subsets than it did in memory subsets. Sampling covered blood only; tissue repertoires likely differ.

The source material was naive CD8+ T cells from PBMCs. The receptor was derived from a man aged 18 to 29 in good health. Some clones in this sample may be carry-over from other donors' samples. The V and J genes are TRBV9 and TRBJ2-1; the D is unclear. DNA of the CDR3: TGTGCCAGCAGCCAACCCCGTAATGAGCAGTTCTTC. Protein: CASSQPRNEQFF.